This entry describes one TCR gamma chain. Its antigen has not been determined. TCRdb pairs this DNA with a much larger clone's protein that differs at residue 6, likely a read error; the protein shown was translated from the DNA. For bulk TCR repertoire analysis, Vgamma9/Vdelta2+ and Vdelta2-negative gammadelta T cell populations were flow-sorted out of peripheral blood mononuclear cells. Receptor libraries were prepared by multiplex PCR. Sequencing relied on an Illumina MiSeq. Both TCR gamma (TRG) and TCR delta (TRD) chains were sequenced from each sorted gammadelta T cell sample. The source study handled its data this way. Repertoire analyses included clonotype tree plots, accumulated frequency of the top 20 clonotypes, diversity index (DI) and D75 metrics. TCRdb called clones anew from the public reads via CATT; matching DNA rows were later pooled. TCRdb's processing, not the authors', yielded these V and J calls. The table for this sample lists about 15,000 gamma-chain clones; approximately 1.5% of them were counted only once. The biggest ten clones account for around 28% of the sample.

This record comes from a study of γδ T cells in repeated Plasmodium falciparum infection (dated by TCRdb to about 2021). With regard to the full study: Malian children exposed to intense seasonal malaria transmission were enrolled in the natural-infection arm and compared with Australian children matched for age and gender. Several malaria-naive U.S. adults underwent four controlled human malaria infections by bites from P. falciparum NF54-infected Anopheles stephensi mosquitoes over approximately 600 days. Samples from controlled-infection subjects were taken at baseline, right before selected infections, and 21 days after each infection. Malian gammadelta TCR repertoires were analysed cross-sectionally in periods with no transmission and longitudinally across episodes of acute febrile malaria. In the study, the shaping of the human gammadelta T cell repertoire by repeated Plasmodium falciparum infection was examined using natural infection in Mali and controlled human malaria infection.

Overall study results and their limits: Vgamma9/Vdelta2+ TCR repertoires kept a highly stable polyclonal repertoire across time and infection, and many TCRgamma sequences overlapped between individuals. The Malian cohort was drawn from a small rural village made up mostly of one ethnic group, which limits generalizability. Because the controlled-infection cohort was small, analysis of inter-individual variability in gammadelta T cell responses was limited. In Vdelta2-negative gammadelta TCR repertoires, which were largely Vdelta1+, repeated controlled infections appeared to drive waves of new clonotype selection. Compared with the repertoires of Australian children, the Vdelta2-negative gammadelta TCR repertoires of Malian children appeared more clonally expanded, less diverse and less shared.

CDR3 length: 13 amino acids, cysteine to phenylalanine. Left in the record is the CDR3 DNA by itself, 39 bases read in frame from the first base. Relative to germline, V is missing 3 bases and J is missing 8 bases, with 10 bases of the junction outside any gene match. Per the germline V gene (reference sequence), GITISATS is the CDR1 and ISYDGTV is the CDR2. Recombination joined TRGV9 with TRGJ1 or TRGJ2. TCRdb records no J gene; here it was assigned by comparing the DNA to germline. Material for sequencing was gamma-delta T cells from blood. This clonotype was obtained from a pool of human donors (malaria-infected and uninfected, not separated). CDR3 loop: CALWEFFWDKKLF. At the DNA level, the sequence is TGTGCCTTGTGGGAGTTCTTTTGGGATAAGAAACTCTTT.